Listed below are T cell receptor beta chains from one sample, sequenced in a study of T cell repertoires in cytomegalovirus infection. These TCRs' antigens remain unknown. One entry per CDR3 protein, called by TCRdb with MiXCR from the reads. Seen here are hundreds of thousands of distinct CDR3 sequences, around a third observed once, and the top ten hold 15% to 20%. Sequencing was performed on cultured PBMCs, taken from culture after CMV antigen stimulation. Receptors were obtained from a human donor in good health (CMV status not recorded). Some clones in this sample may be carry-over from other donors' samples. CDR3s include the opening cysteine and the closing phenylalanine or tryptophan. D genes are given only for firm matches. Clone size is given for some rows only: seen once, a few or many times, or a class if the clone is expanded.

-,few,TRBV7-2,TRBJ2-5,TGTGCCAGCAGCTTAGACCCCCTGGGGACCCAGTACTTC,CASSLDPLGTQYF
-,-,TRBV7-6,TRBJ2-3,TGTGCCAGCAGCTTAGTACATACTAGCACAGATACGCAGTATTTT,CASSLVHTSTDTQYF
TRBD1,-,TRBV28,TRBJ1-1,TGTGCCAGCAGTTTATTGGGTACAGGGGTTGAAGCTTTCTTT,CASSLLGTGVEAFF
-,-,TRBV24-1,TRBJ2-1,TGTGCCACCAGTGATTTGTCTGGGGGCTCCTACAATGAGCAGTTCTTC,CATSDLSGGSYNEQFF
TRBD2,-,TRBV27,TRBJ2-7,TGTGCCAGCAGTCAAGGTCTTCTAGCGGGAGACGGGTACGAGCAGTACTTC,CASSQGLLAGDGYEQYF
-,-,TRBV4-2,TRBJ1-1,TGTGCCAGCAGCCAAGTACCAGGGGAAGGTGAAGCTTTCTTT,CASSQVPGEGEAFF
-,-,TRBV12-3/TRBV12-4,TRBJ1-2,TGTGCCAGCAGTTTTGAGTTTCAGGGGAGGAGGTTTGGCTACACCTTC,CASSFEFQGRRFGYTF
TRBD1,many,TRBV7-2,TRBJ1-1,TGTGCCAGCAGCTTAGCTCCCGGGACAGCTGAAGCTTTCTTT,CASSLAPGTAEAFF
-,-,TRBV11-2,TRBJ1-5,TGTGCCAGCAGCTTAGATCTAGAGAGACGCAAGAAGAATCAGCCCCAGCATTTT,CASSLDLERRKKNQPQHF
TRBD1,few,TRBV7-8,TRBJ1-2,TGTGCCAGCAGCTTGGCAAGGACAGGGACGCCAGGCTATGGCTACACCTTC,CASSLARTGTPGYGYTF
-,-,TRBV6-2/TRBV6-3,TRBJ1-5,TGTGCCAGCAGTTTTTTCTCTAAAGGCAAAAACAATCAGCCCCAGCATTTT,CASSFFSKGKNNQPQHF
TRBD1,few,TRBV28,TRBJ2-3,TGTGCCAGCAGTTCCCGGGACAGGCACACAGATACGCAGTATTTT,CASSSRDRHTDTQYF
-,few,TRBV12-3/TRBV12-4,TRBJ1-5,TGTGCCAGCAGCCTAAGGAGGGGTGGCAATCAGCCCCAGCATTTT,CASSLRRGGNQPQHF
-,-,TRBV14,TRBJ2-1,TGTGCCAGCAGCCAACGAAGCGTCTCCTACAATGAGCAGTTCTTC,CASSQRSVSYNEQFF